This entry is about one T cell receptor beta chain. Its antigen is unknown. This entry comes from a study of cytomegalovirus exposure and HLA in healthy donors. Whole-study results and caveats: In an earlier analysis, about 87% or about 30%: the productive usage of most TCR beta V segments. Analyzed later, most CMV-associated TCR beta chains appeared HLA-restricted.

Donors in the study were healthy people who gave bone marrow. Primers: 60 Vbeta forward and 13 Jbeta reverse. Data came from immunoSEQ multiplex PCR; TCRdb stores just in-frame clones and leaves some out. The data show 200,000 to 250,000 clones, with approximately 80% seen just once and around 1.7% held by the top ten. The specimen sequenced was PBMCs. The TCR sequence derives from a man aged 50 to 60 in good health and CMV-seronegative.

CDR3 loop: CASSLYFQETQYF. As DNA, the CDR3 is TGTGCCAGCAGTTTATACTTCCAAGAGACCCAGTACTTC. The chain couples TRBV27 to TRBJ2-5; D is uncertain. The V end lost 1 base, the J end lost 1 base, and 4 bases lay between the germline ends. Germline loops: CDR1 MNHEY, CDR2 SMNVEV (reference sequence). The CDR3 totals 13 residues.